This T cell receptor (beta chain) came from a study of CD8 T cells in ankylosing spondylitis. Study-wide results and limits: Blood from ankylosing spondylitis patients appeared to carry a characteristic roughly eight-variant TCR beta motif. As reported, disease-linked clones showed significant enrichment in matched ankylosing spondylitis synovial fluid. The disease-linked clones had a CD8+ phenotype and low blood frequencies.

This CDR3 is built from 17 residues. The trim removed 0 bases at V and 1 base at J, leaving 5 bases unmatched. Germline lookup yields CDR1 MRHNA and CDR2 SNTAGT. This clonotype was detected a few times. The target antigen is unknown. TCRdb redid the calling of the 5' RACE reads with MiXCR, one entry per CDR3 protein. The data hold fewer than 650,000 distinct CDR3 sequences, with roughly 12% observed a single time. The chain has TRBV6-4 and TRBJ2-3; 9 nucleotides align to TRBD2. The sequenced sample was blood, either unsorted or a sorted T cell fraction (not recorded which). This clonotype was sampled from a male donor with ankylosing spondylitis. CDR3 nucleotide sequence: TGTGCCAGCAGTGACTCACCCGCGGGAGGGGGCACAGATACGCAGTATTTT. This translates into CASSDSPAGGGTDTQYF.